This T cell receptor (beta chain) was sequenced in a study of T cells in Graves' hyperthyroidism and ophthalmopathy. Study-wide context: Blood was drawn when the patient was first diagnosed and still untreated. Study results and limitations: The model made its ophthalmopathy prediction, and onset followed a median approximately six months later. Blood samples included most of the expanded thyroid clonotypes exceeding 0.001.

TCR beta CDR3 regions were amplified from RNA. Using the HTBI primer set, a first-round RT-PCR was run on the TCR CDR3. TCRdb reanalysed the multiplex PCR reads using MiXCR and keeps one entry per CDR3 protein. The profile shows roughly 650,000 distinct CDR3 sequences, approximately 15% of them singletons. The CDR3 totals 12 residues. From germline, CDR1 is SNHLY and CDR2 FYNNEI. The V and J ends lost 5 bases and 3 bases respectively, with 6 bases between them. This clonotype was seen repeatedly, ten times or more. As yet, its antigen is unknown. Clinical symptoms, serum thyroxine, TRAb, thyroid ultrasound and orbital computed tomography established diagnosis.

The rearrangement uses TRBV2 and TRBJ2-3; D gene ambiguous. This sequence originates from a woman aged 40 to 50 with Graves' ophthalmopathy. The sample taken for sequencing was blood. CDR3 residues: CASSIVTDTQYF. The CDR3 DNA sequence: TGTGCCAGCAGTATAGTGACAGATACGCAGTATTTT.